Each of the 22 T cell receptor beta chains below was sequenced from the same sample in a study of blood T cell repertoires in COVID-19. The table came from immunoSEQ multiplex PCR; TCRdb's copy has only in-frame clones and leaves some out. The sample consists of 20,000 to 25,000 clones, roughly 83% of them appearing once. Sequencing input: peripheral blood. The receptors come from a man older than 75 with active or convalescent COVID-19.

The chain combines TRBV28 with TRBJ1-1; 12 positions match TRBD1. Germline V lookup: CDR1 MDHEN, CDR2 SYDVKM. The V segment lost 6 bases and the J segment 4 bases; nucleotides outside the gene matches: 6. This CDR3 contains 15 residues. The CDR3: CASRPGTGGGTEAFF. The CDR3, as DNA: TGTGCCAGCAGGCCCGGGACAGGGGGCGGCACTGAAGCTTTCTTT.

The chain joins TRBV7-8 to TRBJ2-1; the match to TRBD2 covers 13 bases. Germline CDR1 reads SGHVS; CDR2 reads FQNEAQ. With 6 bases clipped from V and 0 bases from J, the junction kept 20 bases outside the gene matches. The CDR3 totals 22 residues. CDR3 amino acids: CASSWGRLPGLAGKSSYNEQFF. The DNA of the CDR3 is TGTGCCAGCAGTTGGGGCCGATTACCGGGACTAGCGGGAAAGAGCTCCTACAATGAGCAGTTCTTC.

V gene TRBV10-1 combines with J gene TRBJ2-1; weak D call: TRBD2 (5 bases). Trimming took off 2 bases at V and 3 bases at J, with 8 bases between the two ends. In germline, CDR1 is WNHNN, CDR2 SYGVQD (reference sequence). This CDR3 comprises 14 residues. CDR3 nucleotide sequence: TGCGCCAGCAGTGAGGAGGGTTTCTACAATGAGCAGTTCTTC. It translates to CASSEEGFYNEQFF.

The rearrangement links TRBV5-1 to TRBJ1-2, with a tentative D call TRBD1 (6 bases). The germline CDR1 and CDR2 sequences are SGHRS and YFSETQ. The ends were cut back, 7 bases at V and 0 bases at J, with 13 bases in the middle. The CDR3 has 14 residues. Here the CDR3 reads CASGREGANYGYTF. DNA of the CDR3: TGCGCCAGCGGTAGAGAGGGGGCTAACTATGGCTACACCTTC.

V and J are TRBV28 and TRBJ2-5; 10 nucleotides align to TRBD2. Per germline, CDR1 MDHEN and CDR2 SYDVKM. The junction had 2 bases not matched to a gene; V was cut back by 6 bases and J by 1 base. This CDR3 region has 14 residues. The CDR3 DNA reads as TGTGCCAGCAGAGCTAGCGGGGGCCAAGAGACCCAGTACTTC. This gives the protein CASRASGGQETQYF.

V gene TRBV30 combines with J gene TRBJ2-3; 8 bases align to TRBD2. The V gene's germline CDR1 is GTSNPN and CDR2 SVGIG (reference sequence). The CDR3 loop spans 13 amino acids. Losses at the gene ends were 7 bases for V and 4 bases for J; bases not matched to a gene: 7. The CDR3 coding sequence is TGTGCCTTCACCCCAGCGGGGGCAGATACGCAGTATTTT. Translation gives CAFTPAGADTQYF.

J is TRBJ2-3 and V is TRBV7-9, with D possibly matching TRBD1 (6 bases). Looked up from germline, CDR1 is SEHNR and CDR2 is FQNEAQ (reference sequence). The CDR3 has 12 residues. V shed 8 bases and J shed 4 bases, with 10 bases lying between them. CDR3 DNA sequence: TGTGCCAGCGAGGGGGACGCAGATACGCAGTATTTT. Translation gives CASEGDADTQYF.

This chain joins TRBV6-2 or TRBV6-3 and TRBJ2-1, with 11 positions matching TRBD2. This CDR3 is built from 16 residues. The germline V gene encodes CDR1 MNHEY and CDR2 SVGEGT. J was trimmed by 6 bases and V by 0 bases; bases with no gene match: 4. The CDR3 region is CASSYSASGGRNEQFF. CDR3 bases: TGTGCCAGCAGTTACTCAGCTAGCGGGGGGCGCAATGAGCAGTTCTTC.

The chain is built from TRBV19 and TRBJ2-7; 9 positions match TRBD1. The CDR3 has 14 residues. With V trimmed by 1 base and J by 5 bases, 3 bases remained unmatched. Germline CDR1 and CDR2: LNHDA and SQIVND (reference sequence). This CDR3 reads CASSIAQGAHEQYF. DNA of the CDR3: TGTGCCAGTAGTATAGCACAGGGGGCCCACGAGCAGTACTTC.

This chain joins TRBV7-8 and TRBJ1-5, with D perhaps matching TRBD1 (5 bases). The CDR3 runs to 16 residues. V was cut by 2 bases and J by 1 base, with 12 bases left in between. Germline CDR1 is SGHVS and CDR2 is FQNEAQ. The CDR3 DNA reads as TGTGCCAGCAGCTTAAACGCAGGGTCGAGCAATCAGCCCCAGCATTTT. Translating gives CASSLNAGSSNQPQHF.

The rearrangement links TRBV28 to TRBJ1-2; 8 nucleotides match TRBD1. Germline CDR1 and CDR2: MDHEN and SYDVKM. This CDR3 has 15 residues. The junction had 14 bases not matched to a gene; V was cut back by 6 bases and J by 8 bases. CDR3 amino acids: CASRDQTGGSGGYTF. Written as DNA, the CDR3 is TGTGCCAGCAGGGACCAAACAGGGGGTTCGGGAGGCTACACCTTC.

This clone was observed a handful of times. V and J are TRBV11-3 and TRBJ2-5; D is perhaps TRBD2 (7 bases). The CDR3 runs 19 residues. The V end was cut by 1 base, the J end by 4 bases, with 25 bases between. Per the germline V gene, CDR1 is SGHNT and CDR2 is YENEEA. The CDR3 loop is CASSLGRSSGKVGAETQYF. As DNA, the CDR3 is TGTGCCAGCAGCTTAGGAAGGAGCAGCGGGAAAGTGGGGGCAGAGACCCAGTACTTC.

This chain links TRBV11-2 with TRBJ1-4; 7 bases match TRBD1. V gave up 3 bases and J gave up 6 bases; unmatched junction bases: 7. The CDR3 runs 15 residues. CDR1 and CDR2 (germline): SGHAT, FQNNGV. CDR3 in amino acids: CASSFAGTDYEKLFF. The CDR3 DNA reads TGTGCCAGCAGCTTCGCCGGGACAGATTATGAAAAACTGTTTTTT.

The V gene is TRBV9, the J gene TRBJ2-3; 9 bases match TRBD1. The CDR3 consists of 16 residues. The germline gives CDR1 SGDLS, CDR2 YYNGEE. J lost 2 bases, V lost 0 bases, and 4 bases had no gene match. The CDR3 DNA follows: TGTGCCAGCAGCGTAGTACAGGGGGCACTCACAGATACGCAGTATTTT. It encodes CASSVVQGALTDTQYF.

The gene calls are TRBV2 and TRBJ2-2; no definite D call. CDR1 SNHLY and CDR2 FYNNEI come from the germline V gene. The CDR3 length is 12 residues. V lost 6 bases to trimming and J lost 9 bases, with 11 bases between them. The CDR3 reads CASSPSNRELFF. For the CDR3, the DNA is TGTGCCAGCAGCCCCTCGAACAGGGAGCTGTTTTTT.

The V call is TRBV30, the J call TRBJ2-5; 7 nucleotides align to TRBD2. The CDR3 length is 14 residues. The junction had 9 bases not matched to a gene; V was cut back by 3 bases and J by 5 bases. Germline CDR1 reads GTSNPN; CDR2 reads SVGIG (reference sequence). The DNA of the CDR3 is TGTGCCTGGAGCCGGGGCGGGAGTGGGGAGACCCAGTACTTC. Protein sequence: CAWSRGGSGETQYF.

This clone was seen more than once but under ten times. The chain combines TRBV5-1 with TRBJ1-4; the match to TRBD1 covers 8 bases. The germline CDR1 and CDR2 sequences are SGHRS and YFSETQ. Trimming cost V 3 bases and J 2 bases; bases outside gene matches: 6. The CDR3 totals 16 residues. In nucleotides, the CDR3 is TGCGCCAGCAGCTCGGGAGGACAGGGTACTAATGAAAAACTGTTTTTT. It is translated as CASSSGGQGTNEKLFF. Filled out from reference TRBV5-1 and TRBJ1-4, the complete variable domain reads KAGVTQTPRYLIKTRGQQVTLSCSPISGHRSVSWYQQTPGQGLQFLFEYFSETQRNKGNFPGRFSGRQFSNSRSEMNVSTLELGDSALYLCASSSGGQGTNEKLFFGSGTQLSVL.

The chain carries TRBV20-1 and TRBJ2-1; possibly TRBD2 for D (5 bases). Germline values: CDR1 DFQATT, CDR2 SNEGSKA (reference sequence). The CDR3 runs to 15 residues. The ends were cut back, 3 bases at V and 5 bases at J, with 17 bases in the middle. CDR3 sequence: CSASRPGSRDNEQFF. CDR3 DNA: TGCAGTGCTAGTCGTCCGGGATCGCGCGACAATGAGCAGTTCTTC.

The CDR3 nucleotides are TGTGCCAGCAGCCGTCGGACAGGGTCGAGTTCACCCCTCCACTTT. Amino acid sequence: CASSRRTGSSSPLHF. This chain joins TRBV6-5 and TRBJ1-6, with TRBD1 matching 8 bases. The length of the CDR3 is 15 residues. Germline-derived CDR1 and CDR2 are MNHEY and SVGAGI. V lost 6 bases and J lost 9; bases outside the gene matches: 10.

Concerning this clone: The junction departs from germline at one end; a sequencing error may be responsible. The V and J genes are TRBV7-7 and TRBJ2-2; 8 bases line up with TRBD1. The CDR3 runs to 15 residues. Germline V gene lookup returns CDR1 SSHAT and CDR2 FNYEAQ (reference sequence). The CDR3 DNA is TGTGCTAGCAGCAAAAATACAGGGGGTTTCGGGGAGCTGTTTTTT. Translating it yields CASSKNTGGFGELFF.

By proportion, this clone is medium-sized. The V gene is TRBV6-5, the J gene TRBJ2-2, with 10 bases matching TRBD1. Germline CDR1 and CDR2: MNHEY and SVGAGI. The V and J ends lost 10 bases and 3 bases, in that order; junction bases with no gene match: 8. The CDR3 has 15 residues. The CDR3 coding sequence is TGTGCCACCACCTTCGGACAGGGGGACACCGGGGAGCTGTTTTTT. Its translation is CATTFGQGDTGELFF.

This clone was seen once. The chain has TRBV11-2 and TRBJ2-2; 9 bases are a match to TRBD1. J gave up 3 bases and V 0 bases, and 8 bases lay outside the gene matches. CDR3 size: 18 residues. Germline lookup yields CDR1 SGHAT and CDR2 FQNNGV. This chain's CDR3 is CASSLDRGQGMDTGELFF. The CDR3 nucleotides are TGTGCCAGCAGCTTAGATCGAGGACAGGGGATGGACACCGGGGAGCTGTTTTTT.